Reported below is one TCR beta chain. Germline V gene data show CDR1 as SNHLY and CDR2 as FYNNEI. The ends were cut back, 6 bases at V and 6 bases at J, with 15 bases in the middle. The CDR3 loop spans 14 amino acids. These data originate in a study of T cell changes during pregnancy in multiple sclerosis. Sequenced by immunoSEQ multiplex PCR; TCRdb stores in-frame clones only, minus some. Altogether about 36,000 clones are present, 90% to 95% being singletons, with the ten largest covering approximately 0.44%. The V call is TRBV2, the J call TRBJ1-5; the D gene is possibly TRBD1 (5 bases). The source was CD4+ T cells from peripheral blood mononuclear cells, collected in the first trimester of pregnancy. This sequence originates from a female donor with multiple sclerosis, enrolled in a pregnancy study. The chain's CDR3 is CASRGQSLSQPQHF. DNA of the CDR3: TGTGCCAGCAGGGGGCAGTCTCTGAGTCAGCCCCAGCATTTT.